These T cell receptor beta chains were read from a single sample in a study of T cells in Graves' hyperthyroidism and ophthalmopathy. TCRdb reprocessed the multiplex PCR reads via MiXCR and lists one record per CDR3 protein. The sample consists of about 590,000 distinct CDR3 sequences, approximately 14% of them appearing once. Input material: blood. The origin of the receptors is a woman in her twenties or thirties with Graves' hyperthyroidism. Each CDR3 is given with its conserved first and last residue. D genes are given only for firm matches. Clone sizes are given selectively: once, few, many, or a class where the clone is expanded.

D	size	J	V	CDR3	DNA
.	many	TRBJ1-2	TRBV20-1	CSALKPGWAGNGNYGYTF	TGCAGTGCTCTAAAACCCGGGTGGGCAGGCAACGGTAACTATGGCTACACCTTC
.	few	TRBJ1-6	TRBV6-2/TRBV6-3	CASSREQRVNSPLHF	TGTGCCAGCAGCCGTGAACAGCGAGTGAATTCACCCCTCCACTTT
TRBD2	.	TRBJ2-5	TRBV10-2	CASSGAIAGGRETQYF	TGCGCCAGCAGTGGTGCTATAGCGGGAGGACGAGAGACCCAGTACTTC
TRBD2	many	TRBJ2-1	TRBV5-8	CASSFASGRNEQFF	TGTGCCAGCAGCTTCGCTAGCGGGAGAAATGAGCAGTTCTTC
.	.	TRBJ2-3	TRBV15	CATSRDGGTDTQYF	TGTGCCACCAGCAGAGATGGGGGCACAGATACGCAGTATTTT
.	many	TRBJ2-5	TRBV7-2	CASSLAAVETQYF	TGTGCCAGCAGCTTAGCGGCCGTGGAGACCCAGTACTTC
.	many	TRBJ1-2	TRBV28	CASLSNRASGYTF	TGTGCCAGCCTCTCCAACAGGGCCAGCGGCTACACCTTC
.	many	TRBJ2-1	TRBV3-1	CASSRGLDNEQFF	TGTGCCAGCAGCCGAGGACTGGACAATGAGCAGTTCTTC
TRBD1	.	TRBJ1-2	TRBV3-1	CASSQGDRGTAGYTF	TGTGCCAGCAGCCAGGGGGACAGGGGCACTGCTGGCTACACCTTC
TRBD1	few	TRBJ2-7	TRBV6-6	CASSYSATGDYEQYF	TGTGCCAGCAGTTACTCGGCGACAGGGGACTACGAGCAGTACTTC
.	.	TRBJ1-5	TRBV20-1	CSAITGTQPQHF	TGCAGTGCAATAACAGGGACTCAGCCCCAGCATTTT
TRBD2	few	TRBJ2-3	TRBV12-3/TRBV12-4	CASSLSGTKITDTQYF	TGTGCCAGCAGTTTAAGCGGGACTAAAATCACAGATACGCAGTATTTT
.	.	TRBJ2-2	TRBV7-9	CASILGFKGSPSNTGELFF	TGTGCCAGCATCCTAGGGTTCAAGGGGTCCCCTTCGAACACCGGGGAGCTGTTTTTT
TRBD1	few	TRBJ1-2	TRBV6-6	CASSYIQGFHGYTF	TGTGCCAGCAGTTACATACAGGGGTTCCATGGCTACACCTTC
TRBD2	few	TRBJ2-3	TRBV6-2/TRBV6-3	CASSLRLAGGLHTQYF	TGTGCCAGCAGTCTAAGACTAGCGGGAGGGCTGCATACGCAGTATTTT
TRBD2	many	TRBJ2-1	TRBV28	CASSPSGLANNEQFF	TGTGCCAGCAGTCCGTCGGGACTAGCGAACAATGAGCAGTTCTTC
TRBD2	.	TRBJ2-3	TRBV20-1	CSARDALAGGYTDTQYF	TGCAGTGCTAGAGACGCACTAGCGGGAGGGTACACAGATACGCAGTATTTT
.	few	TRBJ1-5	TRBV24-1	CATWKLRGGNQPQHF	TGTGCCACCTGGAAATTGAGGGGGGGCAATCAGCCCCAGCATTTT
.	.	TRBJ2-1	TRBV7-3	CASSLNGGSEQFF	TGTGCCAGCAGCTTAAACGGAGGCAGTGAGCAGTTCTTC
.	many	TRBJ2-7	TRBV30	CAWGLGGGSYEQYF	TGTGCCTGGGGACTGGGAGGGGGCTCCTACGAGCAGTACTTC
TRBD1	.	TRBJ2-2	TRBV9	CASSVANRGWTSNTGELFF	TGTGCCAGCAGCGTAGCCAACAGGGGCTGGACTTCGAACACCGGGGAGCTGTTTTTT
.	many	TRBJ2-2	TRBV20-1	CSASSEARELFF	TGCAGTGCTAGCAGTGAGGCTAGGGAGCTGTTTTTT
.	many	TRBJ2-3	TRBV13	CASSLRNRDTQYF	TGTGCCAGCAGCCTCAGGAACAGAGATACGCAGTATTTT
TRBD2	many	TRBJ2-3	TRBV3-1	CASSQWGTSGSTDTQYF	TGTGCCAGCAGCCAATGGGGGACTAGCGGGAGCACAGATACGCAGTATTTT
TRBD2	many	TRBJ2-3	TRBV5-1	CASSPGEGEDTQYF	TGCGCCAGCAGCCCGGGGGAGGGAGAAGATACGCAGTATTTT
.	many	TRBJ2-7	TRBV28	CASSKLDLAQISYEQYF	TGTGCCAGCAGTAAACTCGACCTAGCGCAGATCTCCTACGAGCAGTACTTC
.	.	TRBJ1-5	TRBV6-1	CASRSSQPQHF	TGTGCCAGCAGGTCAAGTCAGCCCCAGCATTTT
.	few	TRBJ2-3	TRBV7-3	CASSRMRGWDTQYF	TGTGCCAGCAGCCGTATGCGTGGGTGGGATACGCAGTATTTT
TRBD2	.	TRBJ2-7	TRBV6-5	CASSYAGTSGSLGGEQYF	TGTGCCAGTAGTTACGCGGGGACTAGCGGGAGTCTCGGTGGGGAGCAGTACTTC
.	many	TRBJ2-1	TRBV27	CASTWGSGMAYNEQFF	TGTGCCAGCACCTGGGGATCTGGGATGGCCTACAATGAGCAGTTCTTC
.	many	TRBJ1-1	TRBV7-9	CASSLFSPTEAFF	TGTGCCAGCAGCTTATTTAGCCCCACTGAAGCTTTCTTT
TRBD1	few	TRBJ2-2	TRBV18	CASSPLGQGADTGELFF	TGTGCCAGCTCACCACTCGGACAGGGGGCGGACACCGGGGAGCTGTTTTTT
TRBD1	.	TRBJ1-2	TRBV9	CASSVVGPTGFSGYTF	TGTGCCAGCAGCGTAGTAGGACCGACAGGGTTCAGTGGCTACACCTTC
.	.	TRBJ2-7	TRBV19	CASSRVNHEQYF	TGTGCCAGTAGCAGAGTGAACCACGAGCAGTACTTC
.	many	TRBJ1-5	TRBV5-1	CASSLTGGGDQPQHF	TGCGCCAGCAGCTTGACTGGGGGGGGGGATCAGCCCCAGCATTTT
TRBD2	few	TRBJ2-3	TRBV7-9	CASSPRGTSGILSTDTQYF	TGTGCCAGCAGCCCCCGCGGGACTAGCGGGATATTGAGCACAGATACGCAGTATTTT
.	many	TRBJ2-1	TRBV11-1	CASSLDTGSPNEQFF	TGTGCCAGCAGCTTAGACACAGGGAGTCCCAATGAGCAGTTCTTC
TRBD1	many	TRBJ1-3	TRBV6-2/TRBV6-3	CASRTGGYDGNTIYF	TGTGCCAGCAGAACAGGGGGCTACGATGGAAACACCATATATTTT
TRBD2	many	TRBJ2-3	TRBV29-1	CSVETGLAGVADTQYF	TGCAGCGTTGAGACGGGACTAGCGGGAGTGGCAGATACGCAGTATTTT
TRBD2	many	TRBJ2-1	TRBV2	CASRGPTSGRANEQFF	TGTGCCAGCAGAGGGCCGACTAGCGGGAGGGCCAATGAGCAGTTCTTC
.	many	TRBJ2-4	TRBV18	CASSPLDSAKNIQYF	TGTGCCAGCTCACCATTGGACAGCGCTAAAAACATTCAGTACTTC
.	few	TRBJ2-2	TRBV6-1	CASSEGDGIQGELFF	TGTGCCAGCAGTGAAGGGGACGGCATACAGGGGGAGCTGTTTTTT
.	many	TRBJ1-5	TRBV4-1	CASSHPQTNQPQHF	TGCGCCAGCAGCCACCCCCAGACCAATCAGCCCCAGCATTTT
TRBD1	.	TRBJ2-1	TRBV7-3	CASSARTGLAYNERFF	TGTGCCAGCAGCGCCAGGACAGGGTTGGCCTACAATGAGCGGTTCTTC
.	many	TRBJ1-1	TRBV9	CASSAYKNTEAFF	TGTGCCAGCAGCGCGTACAAGAACACTGAAGCTTTCTTT
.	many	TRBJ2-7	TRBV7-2	CASSLSGLSSYEQYF	TGTGCCAGCAGCTTATCAGGACTCAGCTCCTACGAGCAGTACTTC